Below are 24 T cell receptor beta chains sequenced from a single sample in a study of T cell responses to AZD1222 COVID-19 vaccine. The repertoire was sequenced with immunoSEQ multiplex PCR; TCRdb's copy has only in-frame clones and lacks some. The repertoire holds under 30,000 clones, with around nine tenths as singletons. The sequenced sample was peripheral blood, obtained 28 days after the second AZD1222 dose. These receptors all come from an adult who received the AZD1222 COVID-19 vaccine.

The chain uses TRBV30 and TRBJ2-5; TRBD2 is a possible D gene (6 bases). The germline gives CDR1 GTSNPN, CDR2 SVGIG (reference sequence). V lost 4 bases and J lost 10, with 16 bases in between. CDR3 size: 12 residues. The DNA of the CDR3 is TGTGCCTGGACTAACGGGGGAACAAGCCAGTACTTC. It is translated as CAWTNGGTSQYF.

The chain joins TRBV11-2 to TRBJ2-3, with 9 bases aligning to TRBD2. The V segment lost 1 base and the J segment 5 bases; nucleotides outside the gene matches: 4. There are 15 residues in the CDR3. The V gene's germline CDR1 is SGHAT and CDR2 FQNNGV. The CDR3 sequence is CASSLGVSGRDTQYF. CDR3 in DNA: TGTGCCAGCAGCTTAGGGGTTAGCGGGAGAGATACGCAGTATTTT.

In DNA, the CDR3 is TGTGCCAGCAGTTTCGGGCAGCCCCAGCATTTT. Protein product: CASSFGQPQHF. The chain is built from TRBV28 and TRBJ1-5; D is uncertain. From germline, CDR1 is MDHEN and CDR2 SYDVKM. With 3 bases removed from V and 7 bases from J, the gap between germline ends came to 4 bases. There are 11 residues in the CDR3.

In DNA, the CDR3 is TGTGCCAGCAGGATTAGCGGATTAGAGACCCAGTACTTC. This sequence encodes CASRISGLETQYF. The V and J genes are TRBV6-6 and TRBJ2-5, with D perhaps TRBD2 (6 bases). The CDR3 runs to 13 residues. Trimming shortened V by 6 bases and J by 4 bases, and 12 bases separated the two germline ends. Germline V gene data show CDR1 as MNHNY and CDR2 as SVGAGI (reference sequence).

This clone is a singleton in its sample. Other DNA sequences in this specimen translate into the identical CDR3. This chain links TRBV7-2 with TRBJ2-7, with 11 bases matching TRBD2. After removal of 5 bases from V and 3 bases from J, the junction contained 3 bases not matched to a gene. In germline, CDR1 is SGHTA, CDR2 FQGNSA. The CDR3 runs to 14 residues. CDR3 sequence: CASSPGLAGYEQYF. CDR3 DNA sequence: TGTGCCAGCAGCCCCGGACTAGCGGGCTACGAGCAGTACTTC.

The rearrangement joins TRBV28 to TRBJ1-2; D remains ambiguous. V lost 3 bases and J lost 4, with 9 bases in between. This CDR3 has 13 residues. CDR1 and CDR2 (germline): MDHEN, SYDVKM. For the CDR3, the DNA is TGTGCCAGCAGTTTGATGGGCAGCTATGGCTACACCTTC. This codes for CASSLMGSYGYTF.

The rearrangement joins TRBV19 to TRBJ2-1; 9 bases map to TRBD2. The V gene's germline CDR1 is LNHDA and CDR2 SQIVND (reference sequence). The CDR3 runs to 14 residues. With V trimmed by 5 bases and J by 8 bases, 7 bases remained unmatched. CDR3 sequence: CASSLSGRIYEQFF. The DNA for the CDR3 is TGTGCCAGTAGTTTGAGCGGGAGGATCTATGAGCAGTTCTTC.

The chain recombines TRBV29-1 with TRBJ1-2; 7 bases map to TRBD1. CDR3 length equals 19 residues. Germline V gives CDR1 SQVTM, CDR2 ANQGSEA. With 5 bases clipped from V and 4 bases from J, the junction kept 25 bases outside the gene matches. The CDR3 spells CSVLWKGATRGPGGYGYTF. DNA of the CDR3: TGCAGCGTTCTTTGGAAGGGGGCAACCCGAGGGCCGGGCGGCTATGGCTACACCTTC.

Here the CDR3 reads CAWSRQGGVGYTF. Here the CDR3 DNA reads TGTGCCTGGAGCAGACAGGGCGGTGTTGGCTACACCTTC. The chain is built from TRBV30 and TRBJ1-2; 7 nucleotides match TRBD1. CDR3 size: 13 residues. Trimming cost V 3 bases and J 7 bases; bases outside gene matches: 8. Germline CDR1 is GTSNPN and CDR2 is SVGIG (reference sequence).

The J gene is TRBJ2-7, the V gene TRBV24-1, with TRBD2 as a possible D gene (5 bases). Germline values: CDR1 KGHDR, CDR2 SFDVKD. The CDR3 sequence is 14 residues long. The V and J ends lost 4 bases and 2 bases respectively, with 11 bases between them. This CDR3 reads CATSDGGLPYEQYF. In nucleotides, the CDR3 is TGTGCCACCAGTGACGGAGGATTACCCTACGAGCAGTACTTC.

This clone was counted once. This rearrangement joins TRBV5-4 to TRBJ2-5, with D unresolved. The CDR3 length is 13 residues. CDR1 and CDR2 (germline): SGHNT, YYREEE (reference sequence). The V end was cut by 2 bases, the J end by 3 bases, with 8 bases between. The CDR3 DNA follows: TGTGCCAGCAGCTTAGGTAGGGAAGAGACCCAGTACTTC. This encodes CASSLGREETQYF.

The chain employs TRBV24-1 and TRBJ1-3; D is unresolved. CDR3 size: 16 residues. The V end lost 0 bases, the J end lost 0 bases, and 8 bases lay between the germline ends. Germline V lookup: CDR1 KGHDR, CDR2 SFDVKD. The CDR3 spells CATSDLSPRSGNTIYF. Here the CDR3 DNA reads TGTGCCACCAGTGATTTGAGTCCGCGCTCTGGAAACACCATATATTTT.

The count of this clone is one. V gene TRBV5-1 combines with J gene TRBJ2-1; 10 positions match TRBD2. The CDR3 sequence is 16 residues long. Germline lookup yields CDR1 SGHRS and CDR2 YFSETQ. The J segment lost 4 bases and the V segment lost 4 bases, leaving 8 bases of the junction unmatched. Here the CDR3 reads CASSLAGTSAYNEQFF. The CDR3 DNA sequence: TGCGCCAGCAGCCTAGCCGGGACTAGCGCGTACAATGAGCAGTTCTTC.

The rearrangement links TRBV5-1 to TRBJ2-1; a weak D match, TRBD2 (6 bases). This CDR3 spans 14 amino acids. Germline V gives CDR1 SGHRS, CDR2 YFSETQ. V was cut by 0 bases and J by 7 bases, with 11 bases left in between. The CDR3 loop is CASSLVSSANEQFF. In DNA, the CDR3 is TGCGCCAGCAGCTTGGTTTCTAGCGCGAATGAGCAGTTCTTC.

This chain joins TRBV7-3 and TRBJ2-7; 8 bases fit TRBD2. Germline CDR1 reads SGHTA; CDR2 reads FQGTGA. The CDR3 has 13 residues. V lost 2 bases to trimming and J lost 3 bases; unmatched junction nucleotides: 0. This chain's CDR3 is CASSLAGGYEQYF. The DNA for the CDR3 is TGTGCCAGCAGCTTAGCGGGAGGCTACGAGCAGTACTTC.

The chain couples TRBV6-6 to TRBJ2-5, with no clear D. Trimming left V 0 bases short and J 2 bases short, with 10 bases between. CDR3 length: 15 residues. The germline gives CDR1 MNHNY, CDR2 SVGAGI (reference sequence). The CDR3 sequence is CASSYSTDRQETQYF. In DNA form, the CDR3 reads TGTGCCAGCAGTTACTCGACGGACCGTCAAGAGACCCAGTACTTC.

This chain connects TRBV5-1 to TRBJ2-2; maybe TRBD2 (6 bases). The germline V gene has CDR1 SGHRS and CDR2 YFSETQ. The CDR3 loop spans 14 amino acids. The ends were cut back, 2 bases at V and 5 bases at J, with 10 bases in the middle. The CDR3 region has the DNA TGCGCCAGCAGCTTAGGAGGGAGGACCGGGGAGCTGTTTTTT. The encoded protein is CASSLGGRTGELFF.

This chain uses TRBV4-3 with TRBJ2-6; a weak D match, TRBD1 (6 bases). This CDR3 has 18 residues. Trimming took off 1 base at V and 0 bases at J, with 13 bases between the two ends. The germline CDR1 and CDR2 sequences are LGHNA and YSLEER. The CDR3 coding sequence is TGCGCCAGCAGCCAAGGGACAGTCGCACTCTCTGGGGCCAACGTCCTGACTTTC. Encoded protein: CASSQGTVALSGANVLTF.

This clone was detected only once. This chain joins TRBV4-1 and TRBJ1-2; 7 nucleotides agree with TRBD1. Trimming cost V 4 bases and J 7 bases; bases outside gene matches: 15. This CDR3 has 16 residues. Germline assignment: CDR1 MGHRA and CDR2 YSYEKL. In DNA form, the CDR3 reads TGCGCCAGCAGCCTCGGCGGGAGGGGGCTCGAATCTGGCTACACCTTC. Translated: CASSLGGRGLESGYTF.

The chain joins TRBV5-1 to TRBJ2-1; D is unclear. Germline values: CDR1 SGHRS, CDR2 YFSETQ. V was cut by 2 bases and J by 8 bases, with 14 bases left in between. There are 14 residues in the CDR3. In DNA form, the CDR3 reads TGCGCCAGCAGCTTAGGTGTAAAGGGCGATGAGCAGTTCTTC. It specifies CASSLGVKGDEQFF.

J is TRBJ1-1 and V is TRBV19; 7 positions agree with TRBD1. Germline loops: CDR1 LNHDA, CDR2 SQIVND (reference sequence). This CDR3 contains 14 residues. With 5 bases clipped from V and 0 bases from J, the junction kept 3 bases outside the gene matches. The CDR3 DNA reads TGTGCCAGTAGTGCACAGGGGTTGAACACTGAAGCTTTCTTT. Its translation is CASSAQGLNTEAFF.

The chain couples TRBV2 to TRBJ2-4; no clear D. Per the germline V gene, CDR1 is SNHLY and CDR2 is FYNNEI. The CDR3 spans 18 residues. The ends were cut back, 6 bases at V and 3 bases at J, with 24 bases in the middle. CDR3 loop: CASRPDLWRLNVKNIQYF. CDR3 coding DNA: TGTGCCAGCAGACCCGACTTGTGGCGGCTGAATGTCAAAAACATTCAGTACTTC.

V usage is TRBV9 and J usage is TRBJ2-7; TRBD2 matches 7 bases. Germline V CDR1 and CDR2: SGDLS, YYNGEE. The junction had 7 bases not matched to a gene; V was cut back by 3 bases and J by 1 base. This CDR3 comprises 15 residues. The CDR3 spells CASSGRPSGSYEQYF. Written as DNA, the CDR3 is TGTGCCAGCAGCGGTCGACCTAGCGGTTCCTACGAGCAGTACTTC.

The rearrangement joins TRBV4-1 to TRBJ2-3, with 9 bases that match TRBD2. Trimming cost V 0 bases and J 5 bases; bases outside gene matches: 6. This CDR3 has 16 amino acids. Germline assignment: CDR1 MGHRA and CDR2 YSYEKL. The CDR3 region has the DNA TGCGCCAGCAGCCAAGATGCGGGAGGGCATGGAGATACGCAGTATTTT. It specifies CASSQDAGGHGDTQYF.